This is a list of T cell receptor beta chains from one sample in a study of blood T cell repertoires in COVID-19. The assay was immunoSEQ multiplex PCR, and TCRdb's table has in-frame clones only and misses some. The data contain about 200,000 clones, around 84% of them seen just once; the ten biggest clones take up 3% to 3.5%. Material: PBMCs or T cells enriched from blood (not recorded which). These receptors all stem from a woman aged 30 to 39 who had been exposed to COVID-19. Each CDR3 is given with its conserved first and last residue. D genes are given only for firm matches. Expanded clones get a size class; other rows say once, few or many, or leave the size out.

>NA|14|TRBV14|NA|TRBJ1-1
CASSLGHPNTEAFF
TGTGCCAGCAGCCTCGGACATCCGAACACTGAAGCTTTCTTT
>NA|13|TRBV19|NA|TRBJ2-7
CASAFGLTYEQYF
TGTGCCAGCGCATTTGGACTGACCTACGAGCAGTACTTC
>NA|11|TRBV29-1|NA|TRBJ1-2
CSVDRDYGYTF
TGCAGCGTTGACAGGGACTATGGCTACACCTTC
>NA|20|TRBV7-8|TRBD1|TRBJ1-4
CASSLPLGRDRNPTNEKLFF
TGTGCCAGCAGCTTACCCCTGGGCAGGGACAGAAACCCAACTAATGAAAAACTGTTTTTT
>few|13|TRBV4-1|TRBD1|TRBJ1-2
CASEGVGTVGYTF
TGCGCCAGCGAGGGAGTAGGGACAGTTGGCTACACCTTC
>NA|18|TRBV19|TRBD2|TRBJ2-3
CASTTSGDYKPSTDTQYF
TGTGCCAGTACAACTAGCGGGGATTATAAACCTAGCACAGATACGCAGTATTTT
>once|13|TRBV6-5|NA|TRBJ1-2
CASSYVGGYGYTF
TGTGCCAGCAGTTACGTGGGGGGCTATGGCTACACCTTC
>NA|16|TRBV4-1|TRBD1|TRBJ1-6
CASSQDGGTGNSPLHF
TGCGCCAGCAGCCAAGATGGTGGGACAGGGAATTCACCCCTCCACTTT
>NA|14|TRBV27|NA|TRBJ2-2
CASSLSSGAGELFF
TGTGCCAGCAGTTTATCTTCAGGGGCCGGGGAGCTGTTTTTT
>NA|14|TRBV5-1|NA|TRBJ1-5
CASSSGLNNQPQHF
TGCGCCAGCAGCTCGGGACTGAACAATCAGCCCCAGCATTTT
>NA|15|TRBV7-9|NA|TRBJ1-1
CASSRGRQGNTEAFF
TGTGCCAGCAGCCGGGGGAGGCAGGGCAACACTGAAGCTTTCTTT
>NA|16|TRBV5-1|TRBD1|TRBJ1-6
CASSSNPGQGISPLHF
TGCGCCAGCAGCTCAAACCCTGGACAGGGTATTTCACCCCTCCACTTT
>NA|14|TRBV6-4|NA|TRBJ2-1
CASSREAHYNEQFF
TGTGCCAGCAGTCGGGAAGCACACTACAATGAGCAGTTCTTC
>NA|17|TRBV15|NA|TRBJ1-1
CATSPSSGEVMNTEAFF
TGTGCCACCAGCCCCTCGTCCGGGGAGGTCATGAACACTGAAGCTTTCTTT
>NA|15|TRBV9|NA|TRBJ1-1
CASSPNRKLNTEAFF
TGTGCCAGCAGCCCGAACAGGAAACTGAACACTGAAGCTTTCTTT
>NA|14|TRBV5-1|NA|TRBJ2-2
CASSLEMYTGELFF
TGCGCCAGCAGCTTGGAAATGTATACCGGGGAGCTGTTTTTT
>NA|16|TRBV5-1|NA|TRBJ1-1
CASSAFHRAMNTEAFF
TGCGCCAGCAGCGCATTCCACAGGGCGATGAACACTGAAGCTTTCTTT
>NA|17|TRBV19|TRBD1|TRBJ1-6
CASSTSRRTGGHSPLHF
TGTGCCAGTAGTACTTCCCGACGGACAGGGGGGCACTCACCCCTCCACTTT
>NA|16|TRBV7-9|NA|TRBJ2-1
CASSLAAGNTYNEQFF
TGTGCCAGCAGCTTAGCGGCGGGGAACACCTACAATGAGCAGTTCTTC
>NA|17|TRBV7-2|NA|TRBJ1-1
CASSFNGARRMNTEAFF
TGTGCCAGCAGCTTTAATGGGGCCCGCAGGATGAACACTGAAGCTTTCTTT
>NA|16|TRBV20-1|NA|TRBJ1-6
CSATDPDGSYNSPLHF
TGCAGTGCTACTGACCCAGATGGTTCCTATAATTCACCCCTCCACTTT
>NA|15|TRBV4-3|NA|TRBJ2-1
CASSQDGRGNNEQFF
TGCGCCAGCAGCCAAGATGGCCGGGGGAACAATGAGCAGTTCTTC
>once|15|TRBV30|NA|TRBJ2-1
CAWIRGGVSYNEQFF
TGTGCCTGGATACGAGGGGGGGTTTCCTACAATGAGCAGTTCTTC
>few|14|TRBV5-6|TRBD1|TRBJ1-2
CASSYGDRGSGYTF
TGTGCCAGCAGCTATGGGGACAGGGGTTCGGGCTACACCTTC
>NA|17|TRBV7-8|TRBD1|TRBJ2-1
CASSLVGTGFHGGEQFF
TGTGCCAGCAGCTTAGTTGGGACAGGGTTCCATGGGGGTGAGCAGTTCTTC
>once|15|TRBV18|NA|TRBJ1-2
CASSPRDSSNYGYTF
TGTGCCAGCTCACCACGGGACTCTTCTAACTATGGCTACACCTTC
>once|14|TRBV9|NA|TRBJ1-1
CASSVVGVSTEAFF
TGTGCCAGCAGCGTAGTAGGGGTATCCACTGAAGCTTTCTTT
>NA|14|TRBV5-6|NA|TRBJ1-5
CASSLGGHHQPQHF
TGTGCCAGCAGCTTGGGCGGGCATCATCAGCCCCAGCATTTT